The 27 T cell receptor beta chains below all came from one sample that was sequenced in a study of blood T cell repertoires in COVID-19. Profiled with immunoSEQ multiplex PCR; TCRdb holds only in-frame clones, not every one. The sample includes roughly 53,000 clones, roughly 83% of them seen just once. Material: peripheral blood. The receptors shown here come from a man between 65 and 80 years old with active COVID-19.

The CDR3 sequence: CASSLSGEAFF. The CDR3 DNA is TGTGCCAGCAGCTTGAGCGGGGAAGCTTTCTTT. The chain couples TRBV5-6 to TRBJ1-1; D is ambiguous. This CDR3 has 11 amino acids. Germline V gene sequence: CDR1 SGHDT, CDR2 YYEEEE. The V end was cut by 1 base, the J end by 8 bases, with 6 bases between.

Points on this clone: At one end, the junction sequence differs from germline, possibly due to a read error. The J gene is TRBJ1-1, the V gene TRBV28; D gene uncertain. This CDR3 is 14 amino acids long. Germline CDR1 MDHEN, CDR2 SYDVKM. Written as DNA, the CDR3 is TGTGTCAGCATGTTCGGAATGGGCAACACTGAAGCTTTCTTT. Amino acids: CVSMFGMGNTEAFF.

The chain has TRBV10-3 and TRBJ1-5, with a possible D match to TRBD1 (5 bases). Germline values: CDR1 ENHRY, CDR2 SYGVKD. This CDR3 spans 13 amino acids. V dropped 8 bases and J dropped 2 bases, with 10 bases sitting between them. The CDR3 DNA is TGTGCCATCGGGGGGGGTCGCAATCAGCCCCAGCATTTT. As protein: CAIGGGRNQPQHF.

This clone was found many times. The genes are TRBV7-8 and TRBJ2-5; a weak D match, TRBD2 (6 bases). CDR1 SGHVS and CDR2 FQNEAQ come from the germline V gene. The CDR3 totals 15 residues. Trimming removed 1 base at V and 2 bases at J, with 11 bases between. CDR3 sequence (DNA): TGTGCCAGCAGCTTAGAGGGAGGTGAACAAGAGACCCAGTACTTC. This sequence encodes CASSLEGGEQETQYF.

The chain has TRBV19 and TRBJ1-4, with D uncertain. Trimming pared 4 bases from V and 0 bases from J, leaving 12 bases between. The CDR3 covers 16 residues. Germline CDR1 is LNHDA and CDR2 is SQIVND (reference sequence). The CDR3 is CASSTFRQSTNEKLFF. CDR3 DNA sequence: TGTGCCAGTAGTACCTTTCGACAATCAACTAATGAAAAACTGTTTTTT.

CDR3: CASSQVPRRARDSPLHF. Written as DNA, the CDR3 is TGTGCCAGCAGCCAAGTCCCTCGCAGGGCTCGGGATTCACCCCTCCACTTT. V gene TRBV3-1 (or the pseudogene TRBV3-2) combines with J gene TRBJ1-6, with D possibly matching TRBD1 (5 bases). This CDR3 has 17 amino acids. Trimming left V 1 base short and J 8 bases short, with 18 bases between. The V gene's germline CDR1 is LGHDT and CDR2 YNNKEL (reference sequence).

J is TRBJ2-3 and V is TRBV6-6; D is undetermined. Germline V gene data show CDR1 as MNHNY and CDR2 as SVGAGI (reference sequence). This CDR3 contains 14 residues. Trimming cost V 4 bases and J 0 bases, with 8 bases left between them. CDR3 amino acids: CASSSFGSTDTQYF. As DNA, the CDR3 is TGTGCCAGCAGTTCCTTCGGGAGCACAGATACGCAGTATTTT.

The chain links TRBV5-1 to TRBJ2-7, with a weak D call TRBD2 (5 bases). Trimming removed 4 bases from V and 0 bases from J, with 14 bases in between. The germline V gene encodes CDR1 SGHRS and CDR2 YFSETQ. The CDR3 contains 15 residues. The CDR3 region is CASSGGGARSYEQYF. The CDR3 DNA follows: TGCGCCAGCAGCGGAGGAGGCGCCCGCTCCTACGAGCAGTACTTC.

This rearrangement joins TRBV19 to TRBJ1-2; 8 bases are a match to TRBD1. V lost 4 bases and J lost 7; bases outside the gene matches: 5. Germline V CDR1 and CDR2: LNHDA, SQIVND (reference sequence). The CDR3 sequence is 13 residues long. The DNA for the CDR3 is TGTGCCAGTAGTAACCGACAGGGGAGTGGCTACACCTTC. This codes for CASSNRQGSGYTF. Complete variable domain (other parts from reference TRBV19 and TRBJ1-2): DGGITQSPKYLFRKEGQNVTLSCEQNLNHDAMYWYRQDPGQGLRLIYYSQIVNDFQKGDIAEGYSVSREKKESFPLTVTSAQKNPTAFYLCASSNRQGSGYTFGSGTRLTVV.

CDR3 nucleotides: TGTGCCAGCCGCCGACAGGGGGGCTACGAGCAGTACTTC. Translation: CASRRQGGYEQYF. The gene calls are TRBV6-2 or TRBV6-3 and TRBJ2-7; TRBD1 agrees at 9 bases. The CDR3 spans 13 residues. Germline CDR1 reads MNHEY; CDR2 reads SVGEGT. V shed 8 bases, J shed 3 bases, and the junction held 5 bases outside the gene matches.

In its sample, this clone was seen once. The chain uses TRBV5-5 and TRBJ2-2; 9 bases align to TRBD1. V shed 4 bases, J shed 7 bases, and the junction held 8 bases outside the gene matches. Per germline, CDR1 SGHKS and CDR2 YYEKEE (reference sequence). CDR3 length: 15 amino acids. In DNA, the CDR3 is TGTGCCAGCAGCCCCCGGACAGGGGAACACGGGGAGCTGTTTTTT. Amino acids: CASSPRTGEHGELFF.

The genes are TRBV10-3 and TRBJ2-2, with a tentative D call TRBD2 (5 bases). V shed 4 bases and J shed 4 bases, with 10 bases lying between them. Per germline, CDR1 ENHRY and CDR2 SYGVKD. The CDR3 is 14 amino acids. The CDR3 nucleotides read TGTGCCATCAGTGCTAGCACGGGCACCGGGGAGCTGTTTTTT. It encodes CAISASTGTGELFF.

V gene TRBV18 combines with J gene TRBJ1-5; 9 bases align to TRBD1. CDR1 and CDR2 from the germline V gene are KGHSH and LQKENI. V lost 3 bases to trimming and J lost 10 bases; unmatched junction nucleotides: 10. The CDR3 is 15 amino acids. The CDR3: CASSPSGQGSFPQHF. The CDR3 region has the DNA TGTGCCAGCTCACCTTCGGGACAGGGTAGTTTCCCCCAGCATTTT. The variable domain in full, completed from reference TRBV18 and TRBJ1-5, reads NAGVMQNPRHLVRRRGQEARLRCSPMKGHSHVYWYRQLPEEGLKFMVYLQKENIIDESGMPKERFSAEFPKEGPSILRIQQVVRGDSAAYFCASSPSGQGSFPQHFGDGTRLSIL.

This clone was counted a single time. The chain carries TRBV9 and TRBJ2-1; 9 bases fit TRBD1. Germline-derived CDR1 and CDR2 are SGDLS and YYNGEE. Trimming removed 1 base from V and 9 bases from J; junction bases left unmatched: 8. The CDR3 contains 15 residues. CDR3 nucleotides: TGTGCCAGCAGCGTAAGTGGGACAGGGAGGGGTGAGCAGTTCTTC. Its protein is CASSVSGTGRGEQFF.

This chain links TRBV6-6 with TRBJ2-1, with TRBD2 matching 10 bases. The CDR3 extends over 16 amino acids. Germline CDR1 is MNHNY and CDR2 is SVGAGI (reference sequence). The V segment lost 4 bases and the J segment 2 bases; nucleotides outside the gene matches: 5. DNA for the CDR3: TGTGCCAGCAGTTCCGCAGCGGGAGGGCCCTACAATGAGCAGTTCTTC. This sequence encodes CASSSAAGGPYNEQFF.

This clone was seen only once. The chain combines TRBV11-2 with TRBJ2-3, with a possible D match to TRBD2 (5 bases). The germline V gene has CDR1 SGHAT and CDR2 FQNNGV. The CDR3 spans 16 residues. V was cut by 1 base and J by 2 bases, with 13 bases left in between. CDR3 in amino acids: CASSLGAQRNTDTQYF. The CDR3 DNA reads as TGTGCCAGCAGCTTAGGGGCCCAGCGGAACACAGATACGCAGTATTTT.

The chain links TRBV10-2 to TRBJ1-4, with 8 positions matching TRBD1. V trimming: 10 bases; J trimming: 8 bases; junction bases outside the gene matches: 18. Looked up from germline, CDR1 is WSHSY and CDR2 is SAAADI. This CDR3 spans 16 amino acids. The CDR3 nucleotides read TGCGCCACCACAACCTCAATGACAGGGGTAAACGAAAAACTGTTTTTT. It specifies CATTTSMTGVNEKLFF.

This clone came up a few times. The V gene is TRBV5-6, the J gene TRBJ2-1; TRBD2 aligns across 10 bases. This CDR3 is built from 18 residues. The V gene's germline CDR1 is SGHDT and CDR2 YYEEEE. J was trimmed by 1 base and V by 0 bases; bases with no gene match: 7. The DNA of the CDR3 is TGTGCCAGCAGCTTGGTTCGGGATAGCGGGAGGTCCTACAATGAGCAGTTCTTC. Protein: CASSLVRDSGRSYNEQFF.

This chain uses TRBV3-1 (or the pseudogene TRBV3-2) with TRBJ1-1, with D perhaps matching TRBD1 (6 bases). The CDR3 is 11 residues long. V was pared by 7 bases and J by 8 bases, with 11 bases between. Germline V lookup: CDR1 LGHDT, CDR2 YNNKEL (reference sequence). As DNA, the CDR3 is TGTGCCAGCATGCAGGACAGCGAAGCTTTCTTT. It specifies CASMQDSEAFF.

The rearrangement uses TRBV29-1 and TRBJ2-1; TRBD2 is a possible D gene (6 bases). This CDR3 comprises 14 residues. CDR1 and CDR2 (germline): SQVTM, ANQGSEA. The CDR3 spells CSVGGVQQVGEQFF. CDR3 nucleotides: TGCAGTGTCGGAGGGGTTCAGCAGGTTGGTGAGCAGTTCTTC.

The rearrangement joins TRBV5-4 to TRBJ2-2, with D possibly being TRBD2 (5 bases). The ends were cut back, 4 bases at V and 4 bases at J, with 8 bases in the middle. The CDR3 is 13 amino acids. Germline values: CDR1 SGHNT, CDR2 YYREEE (reference sequence). CDR3 amino acids: CASSRESTGELFF. CDR3 DNA sequence: TGTGCCAGCAGCAGGGAGTCCACCGGGGAGCTGTTTTTT.

The chain links TRBV19 to TRBJ1-5, with 8 bases lining up with TRBD1. V dropped 3 bases and J dropped 6; count of bases not matched to a gene: 1. Germline CDR1 and CDR2: LNHDA and SQIVND (reference sequence). The CDR3 length is 13 residues. The CDR3 is CASSIDRGQPQHF. The CDR3 coding sequence is TGTGCCAGTAGTATCGACAGGGGTCAGCCCCAGCATTTT.

The gene calls are TRBV5-6 and TRBJ2-7; a possible D gene is TRBD2 (6 bases). The CDR3 has 14 amino acids. The germline gives CDR1 SGHDT, CDR2 YYEEEE. The germline V and J ends were trimmed by 2 bases and 3 bases, with 12 bases remaining between them. The CDR3 loop reads CASSFSGTRYEQYF. CDR3 DNA sequence: TGTGCCAGCAGCTTTTCCGGGACTCGCTACGAGCAGTACTTC.

This clone was seen only once. This chain uses TRBV29-1 with TRBJ1-3; 8 bases map to TRBD1. Unmatched junction bases numbered 3, after V lost 5 bases and J lost 3 bases. CDR1 is SQVTM and CDR2 is ANQGSEA in the germline V gene. The CDR3 extends over 13 amino acids. The CDR3 loop reads CSVTGGDGNTIYF. The CDR3 nucleotides read TGCAGCGTTACAGGGGGGGATGGAAACACCATATATTTT.

V gene TRBV18 combines with J gene TRBJ1-1, with 7 bases lining up with TRBD1. Germline V CDR1 and CDR2: KGHSH, LQKENI. The CDR3 sequence is 16 residues long. Losses at the gene ends were 1 base for V and 4 bases for J; bases not matched to a gene: 9. The CDR3 DNA follows: TGTGCCAGCTCACCACTTTACTTACAGGGGCTCACTGAAGCTTTCTTT. Translation: CASSPLYLQGLTEAFF. The whole variable domain, filled in from reference TRBV18 and TRBJ1-1, reads NAGVMQNPRHLVRRRGQEARLRCSPMKGHSHVYWYRQLPEEGLKFMVYLQKENIIDESGMPKERFSAEFPKEGPSILRIQQVVRGDSAAYFCASSPLYLQGLTEAFFGQGTRLTVV.

This chain joins TRBV28 and TRBJ1-3; TRBD1 aligns across 8 bases. CDR3 length equals 14 residues. Germline values: CDR1 MDHEN, CDR2 SYDVKM. V gave up 7 bases and J gave up 4 bases; unmatched junction bases: 6. The CDR3 here is CASTSTGGGNTIYF. CDR3 in DNA: TGTGCCAGCACTTCCACAGGGGGGGGAAACACCATATATTTT.

The gene calls are TRBV18 and TRBJ2-1; D may be TRBD1 (5 bases). Germline lookup yields CDR1 KGHSH and CDR2 LQKENI. This CDR3 has 13 amino acids. Between the trimmed V and J ends, which lost 8 bases and 10 bases, there was a span of 18 bases. The CDR3 sequence: CASTSRQLSEQFF. The CDR3 DNA reads TGTGCCAGCACGAGTCGACAGTTGAGCGAGCAGTTCTTC.